These 9 T cell receptor beta chains were sequenced from one sample in a study of cytomegalovirus exposure and HLA in healthy donors. PCR used 60 Vbeta primers and 13 Jbeta primers. The data were produced by immunoSEQ multiplex PCR, yet TCRdb's version contains in-frame clones alone and is incomplete. The table records about 140,000 clones, more than 60% of them present only once. Material: PBMCs. All receptors derive from a male donor in good health and CMV-seronegative.

This chain joins TRBV7-9 and TRBJ2-1, with unresolved D. The germline CDR1 and CDR2 sequences are SEHNR and FQNEAQ (reference sequence). The CDR3 has 17 amino acids. V was pared by 1 base and J by 4 bases, with 17 bases between. The CDR3 DNA reads as TGTGCCAGCAGCTTAGGGCCTAGAGTCCAAAAATACAATGAGCAGTTCTTC. Translation gives CASSLGPRVQKYNEQFF.

The chain couples TRBV9 to TRBJ1-6, with D unclear. The CDR3 totals 15 residues. Trimming took 4 bases from V and 7 from J, leaving 15 bases between them. CDR1 is SGDLS and CDR2 is YYNGEE in the germline V gene. CDR3 sequence reads: CASSLVGGVNSPLHF. The CDR3 coding sequence is TGTGCCAGCAGCCTAGTGGGAGGAGTGAATTCACCCCTCCACTTT. The full variable domain, rest sourced from reference TRBV9 and TRBJ1-6, is DSGVTQTPKHLITATGQRVTLRCSPRSGDLSVYWYQQSLDQGLQFLIQYYNGEERAKGNILERFSAQQFPDLHSELNLSSLELGDSALYFCASSLVGGVNSPLHFGNGTRLTVT.

This clone came up once. The CDR3 protein is CSVYRDSEKLFF. The CDR3 region has the DNA TGCAGCGTGTACCGGGACTCAGAAAAACTGTTTTTT. The chain is built from TRBV29-1 and TRBJ1-4; TRBD1 might be the D (5 bases). CDR1 is SQVTM and CDR2 is ANQGSEA in the germline V gene. Trimming shortened V by 6 bases and J by 8 bases, and 13 bases separated the two germline ends. The CDR3 has 12 residues.

J is TRBJ1-2 and V is TRBV5-1, with a weak D call TRBD1 (5 bases). V lost 2 bases to trimming and J lost 4 bases, with 9 bases between them. CDR1 and CDR2 from the germline V gene are SGHRS and YFSETQ. The CDR3 spans 13 residues. The CDR3 here is CASSLGESYGYTF. In DNA form, the CDR3 reads TGCGCCAGCAGCTTAGGGGAAAGCTATGGCTACACCTTC.

This clone appeared once. V is TRBV5-1 and J is TRBJ1-2, with D perhaps TRBD1 (5 bases). The CDR3 has 15 residues. V was cut by 6 bases and J by 4 bases, with 19 bases left in between. Germline V CDR1 and CDR2: SGHRS, YFSETQ. The CDR3 region is CASTLSGLDSYGYTF. The CDR3 DNA sequence: TGCGCCAGCACCCTCTCAGGGCTTGATAGCTATGGCTACACCTTC.

The chain couples TRBV6-1 to TRBJ1-5; no clear D. The CDR3 is made up of 13 amino acids. Between the trimmed V and J ends, which lost 3 bases and 2 bases, there was a span of 5 bases. Germline assignment: CDR1 MNHNS and CDR2 SASEGT. CDR3 nucleotides: TGTGCCAGCAGTGAGGGCGGCAATCAGCCCCAGCATTTT. Translation: CASSEGGNQPQHF.

V and J are TRBV7-9 and TRBJ1-1, with TRBD1 identical over 8 bases. Germline CDR1 and CDR2: SEHNR and FQNEAQ (reference sequence). This CDR3 spans 17 amino acids. With 1 base clipped from V and 2 bases from J, the junction kept 9 bases outside the gene matches. The CDR3 DNA sequence: TGTGCCAGCAGCTTAGGGGCCAGGGGGCGCAGAAACACTGAAGCTTTCTTT. Translating it yields CASSLGARGRRNTEAFF.

The rearrangement joins TRBV6-5 to TRBJ1-2; D ambiguous. CDR1 MNHEY and CDR2 SVGAGI come from the germline V gene. Trimming pared 5 bases from V and 4 bases from J, leaving 14 bases between. CDR3 length: 14 amino acids. In nucleotides, the CDR3 is TGTGCCAGCAGTCCCGCCGCGGTCGGCTATGGCTACACCTTC. Its translation: CASSPAAVGYGYTF.

This clone was observed a few times. The chain combines TRBV19 with TRBJ1-1; D ambiguous. This CDR3 has 17 residues. Germline CDR1 is LNHDA and CDR2 is SQIVND (reference sequence). V was cut by 5 bases and J by 0 bases, with 19 bases left in between. The CDR3 is CASSARSSTPMNTEAFF. The CDR3 coding sequence is TGTGCCAGTAGTGCCCGGAGCTCGACCCCCATGAACACTGAAGCTTTCTTT.